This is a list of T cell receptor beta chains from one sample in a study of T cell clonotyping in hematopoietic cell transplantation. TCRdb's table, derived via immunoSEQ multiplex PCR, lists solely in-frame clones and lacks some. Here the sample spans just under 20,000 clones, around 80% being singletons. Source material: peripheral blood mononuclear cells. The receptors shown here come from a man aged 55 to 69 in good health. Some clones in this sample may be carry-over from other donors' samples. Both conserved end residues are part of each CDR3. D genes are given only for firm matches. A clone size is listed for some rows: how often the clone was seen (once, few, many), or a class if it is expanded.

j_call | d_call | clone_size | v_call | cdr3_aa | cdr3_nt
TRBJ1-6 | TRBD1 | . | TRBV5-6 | CASSFYWTGRNSPLHF | TGTGCCAGCAGCTTTTATTGGACAGGCAGGAATTCACCCCTCCACTTT
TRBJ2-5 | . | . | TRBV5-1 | CASSADRGPSRETQYF | TGCGCCAGCAGCGCGGACAGAGGGCCCTCTAGAGAGACCCAGTACTTC
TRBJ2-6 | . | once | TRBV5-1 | CACQTGSSGANVLTF | TGCGCCTGCCAGACAGGTAGCTCTGGGGCCAACGTCCTGACTTTC
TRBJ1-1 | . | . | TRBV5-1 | CASSLGPQDTEAFF | TGCGCCAGCAGCTTGGGGCCTCAGGACACTGAAGCTTTCTTT
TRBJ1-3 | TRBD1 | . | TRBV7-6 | CASSPRTGQSGNTIYF | TGTGCCAGCAGCCCGCGGACAGGGCAGTCTGGAAACACCATATATTTT
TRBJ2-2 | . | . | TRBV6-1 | CASRQVRNTGELFF | TGTGCCAGCCGACAGGTGAGGAACACCGGGGAGCTGTTTTTT
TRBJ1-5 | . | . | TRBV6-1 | CASSEARRTPQHF | TGTGCCAGCAGTGAAGCGCGAAGGACCCCCCAGCATTTT
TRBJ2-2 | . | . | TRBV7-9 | CASSLLSRTGELFF | TGTGCCAGCAGCTTATTGAGCCGCACCGGGGAGCTGTTTTTT
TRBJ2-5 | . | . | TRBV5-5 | CASSLSSETQYF | TGTGCCAGCAGCTTGTCTTCAGAGACCCAGTACTTC
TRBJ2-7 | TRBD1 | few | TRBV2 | CASSDFSSGQGLNEQYF | TGTGCCAGCAGTGATTTTTCGTCGGGACAGGGGCTGAACGAGCAGTACTTC
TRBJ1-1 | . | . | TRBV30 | CAWDSEVETEAFF | TGTGCCTGGGATTCCGAAGTTGAGACTGAAGCTTTCTTT
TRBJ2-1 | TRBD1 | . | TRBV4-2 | CASSQEGQGPASYNEQFF | TGTGCCAGCAGCCAAGAGGGACAGGGTCCAGCCTCCTACAATGAGCAGTTCTTC
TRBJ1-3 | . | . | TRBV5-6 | CASRLWGRSGNTIYF | TGTGCCAGCCGTCTGTGGGGCCGCTCTGGAAACACCATATATTTT
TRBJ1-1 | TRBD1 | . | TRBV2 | CASSVEGAAPNTEAFF | TGTGCCAGCAGCGTGGAGGGGGCGGCCCCGAACACTGAAGCTTTCTTT
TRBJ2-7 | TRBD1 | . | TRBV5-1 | CASSLTGANEQYF | TGCGCCAGCAGCTTGACAGGGGCAAACGAGCAGTACTTC
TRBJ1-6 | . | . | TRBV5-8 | CASSWGNSPLHF | TGTGCCAGCAGCTGGGGGAATTCACCCCTCCACTTT
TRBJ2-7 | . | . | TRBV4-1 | CASSQTQGVPYEQYF | TGCGCCAGCAGCCAGACGCAGGGAGTTCCCTACGAGCAGTACTTC
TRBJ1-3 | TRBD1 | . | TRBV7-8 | CASSLTGLAGNTIYF | TGTGCCAGCAGCTTGACAGGGTTGGCTGGAAACACCATATATTTT
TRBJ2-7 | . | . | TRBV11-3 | CASSLGVSGSPTYEQYF | TGTGCCAGCAGCTTAGGGGTATCTGGGAGCCCTACTTACGAGCAGTACTTC
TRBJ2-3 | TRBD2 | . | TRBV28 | CASTGTTYTDTQYF | TGTGCCAGCACCGGGACTACGTACACAGATACGCAGTATTTT
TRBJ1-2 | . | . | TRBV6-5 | CASSSRGVTGDGYTF | TGTGCCAGCAGTAGTAGGGGGGTAACGGGGGATGGCTACACCTTC
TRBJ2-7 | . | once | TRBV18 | CASSPPSIGEQYF | TGTGCCAGCTCACCACCGTCGATCGGCGAGCAGTACTTC
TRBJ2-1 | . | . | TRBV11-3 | CASSERGSSYNEQFF | TGTGCCAGCAGCGAAAGGGGGAGCTCCTACAATGAGCAGTTCTTC
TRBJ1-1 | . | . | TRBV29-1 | CSVVEVWGTEAFF | TGCAGCGTTGTCGAGGTTTGGGGCACTGAAGCTTTCTTT
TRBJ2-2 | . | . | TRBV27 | CASSLGAAPRELFF | TGCGCCAGCAGTTTAGGGGCAGCCCCAAGGGAGCTGTTTTTT
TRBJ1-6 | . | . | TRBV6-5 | CASKIGTGNSPLHF | TGTGCCAGCAAGATAGGGACGGGCAATTCACCCCTCCACTTT
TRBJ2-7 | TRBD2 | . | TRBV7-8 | CASSLGRAGGIGYEQYF | TGTGCCAGCAGCCTGGGTAGAGCGGGAGGAATCGGCTACGAGCAGTACTTC
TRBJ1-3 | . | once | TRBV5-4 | CASSLPGSNTIYF | TGTGCCAGCAGCTTGCCTGGGTCAAACACCATATATTTT
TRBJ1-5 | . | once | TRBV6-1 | CASSMQSYSNQPQHF | TGTGCCAGCAGTATGCAGAGTTATAGCAATCAGCCCCAGCATTTT
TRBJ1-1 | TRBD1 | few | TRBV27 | CASSLDRGDTEAFF | TGTGCCAGCAGTTTGGACAGGGGGGACACTGAAGCTTTCTTT
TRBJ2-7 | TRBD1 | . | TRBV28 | CASSLLRGQGYEQYF | TGTGCCAGCAGTTTATTACGGGGACAGGGATACGAGCAGTACTTC
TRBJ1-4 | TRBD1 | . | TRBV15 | CATSSDSGGLDEKLFF | TGTGCCACCAGCAGCGACTCAGGGGGCCTTGATGAAAAACTGTTTTTT
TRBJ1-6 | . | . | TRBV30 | CAWGHRDDSNSPLHF | TGTGCCTGGGGCCACAGAGACGATTCCAATTCACCCCTCCACTTT
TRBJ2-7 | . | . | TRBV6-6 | CASSYSTARLYEQYF | TGTGCCAGCAGTTACTCGACCGCTAGACTCTACGAGCAGTACTTC
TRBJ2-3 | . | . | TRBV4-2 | CASNAEWVTDTQYF | TGTGCCAGCAACGCCGAATGGGTAACAGATACGCAGTATTTT
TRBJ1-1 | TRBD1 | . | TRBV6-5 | CASSDDRGWNTEAFF | TGTGCCAGCAGCGACGACAGGGGGTGGAACACTGAAGCTTTCTTT
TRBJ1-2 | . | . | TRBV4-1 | CASSPGTLGGVDGYTF | TGCGCCAGCAGCCCCGGAACCTTGGGGGGAGTGGATGGCTACACCTTC
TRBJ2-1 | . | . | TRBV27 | CASSFGNEQFF | TGTGCCAGCAGTTTCGGAAATGAGCAGTTCTTC
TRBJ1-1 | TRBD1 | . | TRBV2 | CASSESRGHVKGAFF | TGTGCCAGCAGTGAGTCCAGGGGGCATGTCAAGGGAGCTTTCTTT
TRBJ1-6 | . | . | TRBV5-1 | CASSLAAGGGSPLHF | TGCGCCAGCAGCTTGGCTGCCGGGGGAGGTTCACCCCTCCACTTT
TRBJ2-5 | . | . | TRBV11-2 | CASSLLSVQETQYF | TGTGCCAGCAGCTTACTCAGCGTCCAAGAGACCCAGTACTTC
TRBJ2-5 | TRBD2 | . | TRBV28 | CASSRLAGGQYF | TGTGCCAGCAGTCGGTTAGCGGGGGGCCAGTACTTC
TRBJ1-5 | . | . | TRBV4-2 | CASSQEGGNQPQHF | TGTGCCAGCAGCCAAGAAGGGGGCAATCAGCCCCAGCATTTT
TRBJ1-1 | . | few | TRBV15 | CATSRDRGQNTEAFF | TGTGCCACCAGCAGAGATCGAGGACAGAACACTGAAGCTTTCTTT
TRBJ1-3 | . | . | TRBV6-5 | CASSYSGDTIYF | TGTGCCAGCAGTTACTCGGGGGACACCATATATTTT
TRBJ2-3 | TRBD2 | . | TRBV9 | CASSATSGTDTQYF | TGTGCCAGCAGCGCGACTAGCGGGACAGATACGCAGTATTTT
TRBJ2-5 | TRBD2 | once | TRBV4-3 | CASSRSGASYQETQYF | TGCGCCAGCAGCAGAAGCGGGGCCTCGTACCAAGAGACCCAGTACTTC
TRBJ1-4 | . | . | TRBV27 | CASRSLGLNEKLFF | TGTGCCAGCAGGTCCCTCGGACTTAATGAAAAACTGTTTTTT
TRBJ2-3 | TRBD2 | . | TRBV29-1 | CSVATSGRGTQYF | TGCAGCGTTGCCACTAGCGGGAGAGGTACGCAGTATTTT
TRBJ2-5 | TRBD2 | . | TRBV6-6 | CASRLLAGIQETQYF | TGTGCCAGCAGATTACTAGCGGGAATACAAGAGACCCAGTACTTC
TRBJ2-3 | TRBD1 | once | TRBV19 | CASSTGTGGLYTQYF | TGTGCCAGTAGTACTGGGACAGGGGGTCTGTATACGCAGTATTTT
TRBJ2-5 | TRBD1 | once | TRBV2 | CASSADRGETQYF | TGTGCCAGCAGTGCGGACAGGGGGGAGACCCAGTACTTC
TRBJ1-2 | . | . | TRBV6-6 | CASRFDGRYGYTF | TGTGCCAGCAGGTTTGATGGCCGCTATGGCTACACCTTC
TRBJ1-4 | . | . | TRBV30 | CAWGPPGATNEKLFF | TGTGCCTGGGGTCCCCCGGGGGCAACTAATGAAAAACTGTTTTTT